One sample yielded the 9 T cell receptor beta chains listed below, sequenced in a study of T cells in Graves' hyperthyroidism and ophthalmopathy. It was RNA transcripts that yielded the amplified TCR beta CDR3 regions. Using the HTBI primer set, a first-round RT-PCR was run on the TCR CDR3. TCRdb recomputed calls from the multiplex PCR reads with MiXCR, one row per CDR3 protein. The sample records under 350,000 distinct CDR3 sequences, under 25% being singletons. Sequencing was done on a sample of blood. These receptors all stem from a woman aged 45-60 years with Graves' hyperthyroidism.

At least ten counts were recorded for this clonotype. The genes are TRBV15 and TRBJ1-2; D gene uncertain. Germline assignment: CDR1 LNHNV and CDR2 YYDKDF (reference sequence). The CDR3 covers 15 residues. The ends were cut back, 2 bases at V and 4 bases at J, with 14 bases in the middle. This CDR3 reads CATSRLLGSSYGYTF. The DNA for the CDR3 is TGTGCCACCAGCAGACTCCTGGGGAGCAGCTATGGCTACACCTTC.

The chain has TRBV6-5 and TRBJ2-2, with D maybe TRBD1 (7 bases). Trimming pared 1 base from V and 6 bases from J, leaving 18 bases between. Per the germline V gene, CDR1 is MNHEY and CDR2 is SVGAGI. CDR3 length equals 17 residues. The CDR3 spells CASSYWGGQGGAGELFF. DNA for the CDR3: TGTGCCAGCAGTTACTGGGGAGGTCAGGGGGGTGCCGGGGAGCTGTTTTTT.

The sample holds many counts of this clonotype. The chain recombines TRBV30 with TRBJ2-2; D perhaps matches TRBD2 (6 bases). This CDR3 is built from 16 residues. The germline V gene has CDR1 GTSNPN and CDR2 SVGIG (reference sequence). Trimming took off 4 bases at V and 1 base at J, with 16 bases between the two ends. CDR3 sequence: CAWNPGRQKNTGELFF. The CDR3 region has the DNA TGTGCCTGGAACCCTGGGAGGCAGAAGAACACCGGGGAGCTGTTTTTT. The full variable domain, completed using reference TRBV30 and TRBJ2-2, is SQTIHQWPATLVQPVGSPLSLECTVEGTSNPNLYWYRQAAGRGLQLLFYSVGIGQISSEVPQNLSASRPQDRQFILSSKKLLLSDSGFYLCAWNPGRQKNTGELFFGEGSRLTVL.

This clonotype occurred many times. The V call is TRBV11-1, the J call TRBJ2-3; tentatively, D is TRBD1 (6 bases). Germline V lookup: CDR1 SGHAT, CDR2 FQDESV (reference sequence). V was trimmed by 5 bases and J by 0 bases, leaving 15 bases between them. The CDR3 covers 16 residues. The chain's CDR3 is CASSPAGTFSTDTQYF. The DNA of the CDR3 is TGTGCCAGCAGCCCGGCCGGGACATTCAGCACAGATACGCAGTATTTT.

There are many counts of this clonotype. The V call is TRBV29-1, the J call TRBJ2-1; D may match TRBD1 or TRBD2 (7 bases each). Germline V lookup: CDR1 SQVTM, CDR2 ANQGSEA. This CDR3 has 14 amino acids. V gave up 7 bases and J gave up 6 bases, with 19 bases separating them. The CDR3 here is CSGERDSWVNEQFF. The CDR3 nucleotides read TGCAGCGGGGAGCGGGACAGTTGGGTCAATGAGCAGTTCTTC.

The gene calls are TRBV2 and TRBJ2-2, with D tentatively TRBD2 (6 bases). This CDR3 is 14 amino acids long. With 11 bases removed from V and 2 bases from J, the gap between germline ends came to 15 bases. The germline gives CDR1 SNHLY, CDR2 FYNNEI. The CDR3 nucleotides are TGTGCCGACTCGGGACTTCTCAACACCGGGGAGCTGTTTTTT. Its protein is CADSGLLNTGELFF.

There are many counts of this clonotype. V gene TRBV18 combines with J gene TRBJ2-2; D gene uncertain. Trimming stripped 2 bases from V and 1 base from J, with 5 bases between. The CDR3 totals 14 residues. Looked up from germline, CDR1 is KGHSH and CDR2 is LQKENI. CDR3: CASSPEQNTGELFF. CDR3 DNA sequence: TGTGCCAGCTCACCAGAACAGAACACCGGGGAGCTGTTTTTT. Drawing the rest from reference TRBV18 and TRBJ2-2, the complete variable domain is NAGVMQNPRHLVRRRGQEARLRCSPMKGHSHVYWYRQLPEEGLKFMVYLQKENIIDESGMPKERFSAEFPKEGPSILRIQQVVRGDSAAYFCASSPEQNTGELFFGEGSRLTVL.

This clonotype was counted ten times or more. The chain recombines TRBV28 with TRBJ2-7; D is possibly TRBD1 (6 bases). Looked up from germline, CDR1 is MDHEN and CDR2 is SYDVKM. Trimming cost V 3 bases and J 4 bases, with 13 bases left between them. The CDR3 consists of 14 residues. The CDR3, as DNA: TGTGCCAGCAGTTTGTCCGGGACAAGGTACGAGCAGTACTTC. Translating it yields CASSLSGTRYEQYF.

The rearrangement joins TRBV29-1 to TRBJ1-2; D is perhaps TRBD1 (6 bases). V lost 2 bases to trimming and J lost 9 bases, with 13 bases between them. The germline V gene encodes CDR1 SQVTM and CDR2 ANQGSEA. CDR3 length: 12 residues. The CDR3 region is CSVELTGRSYTF. CDR3 nucleotides: TGCAGCGTTGAATTGACAGGACGGAGCTACACCTTC.